Below, one TCR beta chain is given with its context. What it binds is not known. A much larger clone lies one base from this, so it may be a read error. Researchers took RNA transcripts and amplified the TCR beta CDR3 regions from them. The primer set for the first-round RT-PCR of the TCR CDR3 was HTBI. TCRdb redid the calling of the multiplex PCR reads with MiXCR, one entry per CDR3 protein. The sample contains 490,000 or so distinct CDR3 sequences, around 15% of which appear only once. The entry originates in a study of T cells in Graves' hyperthyroidism and ophthalmopathy. Regarding the study as a whole: Blood also carried most thyroid clonotypes expanded above 0.001. A median around 6 months before onset, the model predicted ophthalmopathy.

J gave up 1 base and V 5 bases, and 6 bases lay outside the gene matches. Germline V CDR1 and CDR2: SEHNR, FQNEAQ (reference sequence). The CDR3 is 15 amino acids. The TCR originated in a woman aged 25 to 39 with Graves' ophthalmopathy. Sequenced: blood. The chain has TRBV7-9 and TRBJ2-7, with 9 nucleotides matching TRBD2. The DNA for the CDR3 is TGTGCCAGCAGCCTTAGCGGGGGTGGATCCTACGAGCAGTACTTC. Translation gives CASSLSGGGSYEQYF.